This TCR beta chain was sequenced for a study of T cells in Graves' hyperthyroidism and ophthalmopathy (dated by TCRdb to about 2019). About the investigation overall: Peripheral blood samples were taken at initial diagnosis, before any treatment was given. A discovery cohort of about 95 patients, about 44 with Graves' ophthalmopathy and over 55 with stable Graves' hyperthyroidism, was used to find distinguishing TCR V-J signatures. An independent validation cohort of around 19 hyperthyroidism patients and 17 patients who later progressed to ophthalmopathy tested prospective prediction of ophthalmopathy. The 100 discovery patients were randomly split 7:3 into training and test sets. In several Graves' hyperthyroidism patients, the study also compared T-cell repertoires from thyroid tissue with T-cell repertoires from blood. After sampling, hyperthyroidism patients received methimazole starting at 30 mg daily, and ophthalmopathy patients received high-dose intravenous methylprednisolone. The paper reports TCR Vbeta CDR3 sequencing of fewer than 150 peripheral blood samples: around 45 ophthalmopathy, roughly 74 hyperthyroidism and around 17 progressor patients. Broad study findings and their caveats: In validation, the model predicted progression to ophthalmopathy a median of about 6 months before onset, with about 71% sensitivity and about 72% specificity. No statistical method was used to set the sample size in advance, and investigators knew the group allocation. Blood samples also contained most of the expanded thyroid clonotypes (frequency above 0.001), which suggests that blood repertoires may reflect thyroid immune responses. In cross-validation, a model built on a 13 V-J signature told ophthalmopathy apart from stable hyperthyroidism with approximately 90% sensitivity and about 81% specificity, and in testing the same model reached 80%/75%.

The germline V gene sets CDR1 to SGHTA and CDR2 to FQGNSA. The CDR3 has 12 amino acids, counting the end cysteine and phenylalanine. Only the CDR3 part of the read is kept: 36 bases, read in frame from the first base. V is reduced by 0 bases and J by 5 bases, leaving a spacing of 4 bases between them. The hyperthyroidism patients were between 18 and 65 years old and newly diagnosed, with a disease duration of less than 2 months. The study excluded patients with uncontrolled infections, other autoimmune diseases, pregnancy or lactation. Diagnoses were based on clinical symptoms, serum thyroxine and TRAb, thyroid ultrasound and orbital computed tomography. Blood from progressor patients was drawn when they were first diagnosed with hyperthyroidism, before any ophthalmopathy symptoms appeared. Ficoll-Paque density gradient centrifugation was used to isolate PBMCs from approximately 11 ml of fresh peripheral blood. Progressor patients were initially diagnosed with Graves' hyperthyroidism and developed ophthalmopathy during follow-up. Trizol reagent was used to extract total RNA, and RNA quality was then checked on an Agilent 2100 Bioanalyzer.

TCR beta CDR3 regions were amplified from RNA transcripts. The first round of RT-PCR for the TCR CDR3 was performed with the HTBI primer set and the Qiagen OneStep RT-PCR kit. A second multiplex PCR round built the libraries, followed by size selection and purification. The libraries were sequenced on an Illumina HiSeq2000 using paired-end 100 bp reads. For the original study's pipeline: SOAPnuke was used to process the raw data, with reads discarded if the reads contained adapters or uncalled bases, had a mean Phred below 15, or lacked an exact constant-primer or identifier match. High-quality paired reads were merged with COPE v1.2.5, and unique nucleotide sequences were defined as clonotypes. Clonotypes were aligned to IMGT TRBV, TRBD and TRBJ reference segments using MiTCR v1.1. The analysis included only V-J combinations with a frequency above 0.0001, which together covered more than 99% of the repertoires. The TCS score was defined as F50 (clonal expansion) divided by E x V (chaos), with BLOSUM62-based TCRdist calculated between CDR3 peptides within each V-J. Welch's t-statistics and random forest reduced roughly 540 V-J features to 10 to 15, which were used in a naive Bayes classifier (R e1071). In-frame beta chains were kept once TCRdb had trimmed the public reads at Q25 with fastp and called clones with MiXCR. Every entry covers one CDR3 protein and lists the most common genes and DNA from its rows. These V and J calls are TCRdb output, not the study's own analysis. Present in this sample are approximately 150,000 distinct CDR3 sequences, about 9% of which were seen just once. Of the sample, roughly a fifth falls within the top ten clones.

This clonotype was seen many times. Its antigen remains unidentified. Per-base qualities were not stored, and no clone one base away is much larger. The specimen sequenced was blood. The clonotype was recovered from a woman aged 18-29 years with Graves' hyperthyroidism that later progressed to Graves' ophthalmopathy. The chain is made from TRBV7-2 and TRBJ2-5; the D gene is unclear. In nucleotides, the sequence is TGTGCCAGCAGCTTAGCGGGGGAGACCCAGTACTTC. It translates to CASSLAGETQYF.